This T cell receptor (beta chain) was profiled in a study of blood T cell repertoires in COVID-19. Assay used: immunoSEQ multiplex PCR; TCRdb lists only in-frame clones, some missing. The sample has 250,000 to 300,000 clones; roughly 90% are singletons. The V end lost 3 bases, the J end lost 1 base, and 10 bases lay between the germline ends. This CDR3 has 15 amino acids. The V gene's germline CDR1 is KGHSH and CDR2 LQKENI. The sequencing sample was made of peripheral blood. The source of this sequence is a man aged 45-60 years with acute or convalescent COVID-19. The chain combines TRBV18 with TRBJ1-5; a weak D match, TRBD1 (5 bases). The CDR3 region is CASSPKGLSNQPQHF. For the CDR3, the DNA is TGTGCCAGCTCACCGAAGGGACTGAGCAATCAGCCCCAGCATTTT.